This T cell receptor beta chain was sequenced during a study of T cells after yellow fever vaccination. About the study: Each low-cell-number fraction was prepared by means of SMART-Seq v4 Ultra Low Input.

The V end was cut by 6 bases, the J end by 0 bases, with 15 bases between. Germline V gene sequence: CDR1 DFQATT, CDR2 SNEGSKA (reference sequence). The length of the CDR3 is 15 residues. TCRdb recomputed calls from the 5' RACE reads with MiXCR, one row per CDR3 protein. The table records 620,000 or so distinct CDR3 sequences, around a sixth of them present only once. Points from the study as a whole: Detected again after the booster were most primary-vaccination clones, at nearly 97% CD4 and around 91% CD8.

Note on this clonotype: The antigen is undetermined.

The chain links TRBV20-1 to TRBJ2-1; TRBD2 is a possible D gene (5 bases). The sequencing used PBMCs, collected more than 4 days after the first yellow fever vaccination. This clonotype was sampled from a man in his late teens or twenties who received the YFV17D yellow fever vaccine. CDR3 protein: CSAPGLESSYNEQFF. In DNA form, the CDR3 reads TGCAGTGCCCCCGGACTGGAGAGCTCCTACAATGAGCAGTTCTTC.